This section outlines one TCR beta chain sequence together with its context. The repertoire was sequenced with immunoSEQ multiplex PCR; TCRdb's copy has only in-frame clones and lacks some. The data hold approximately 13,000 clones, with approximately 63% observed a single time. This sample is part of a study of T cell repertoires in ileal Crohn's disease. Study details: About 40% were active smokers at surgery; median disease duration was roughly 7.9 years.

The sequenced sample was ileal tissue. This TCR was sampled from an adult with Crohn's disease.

CDR3 residues: CASSSGQYNSPLHF. The CDR3 DNA sequence: TGTGCCAGCAGTTCGGGACAATATAATTCACCCCTCCACTTT. V is TRBV27 and J is TRBJ1-6, with D tentatively TRBD1 (6 bases). CDR3 length equals 14 residues. Between the trimmed V and J ends, which lost 4 bases and 4 bases, there was a span of 8 bases. The V gene's germline CDR1 is MNHEY and CDR2 SMNVEV (reference sequence).